This T cell receptor beta chain was sequenced for a study of human T cells and chemical hapten exposure. Study-wide background: For the roughly 24-week duration of the study, patients were given weekly doses of diphenylcyclopropenone on the scalp.

CDR1 MNHEY and CDR2 SVGEGT come from the germline V gene. The germline V and J ends were trimmed by 2 bases and 4 bases, with 9 bases remaining between them. This CDR3 has 14 amino acids. MiXCR, applied by TCRdb to the RACE reads, yields one record per CDR3 protein. The sample has tens of thousands of distinct CDR3 sequences; 25% to 40% are singletons. The time point was: patch test 1, 2 weeks after DPC sensitization. The treatment is: therapeutic diphenylcyclopropenone sensitization with weekly scalp DPC. Alopecia patients, 18 to 70 years old and DPC-suitable, served as donors. This clonotype came up a few times.

The chain couples TRBV6-2 or TRBV6-3 to TRBJ2-1; no clear D gene. Sequenced here: whole blood, sampled in connection with sensitization to the hapten diphenylcyclopropenone (DPC). The sequence came from a man aged 35-49 years with alopecia areata. Some clones in this sample may be carry-over from other donors' samples. CDR3 in DNA: TGTGCCAGCAGTTACAGGGTAACTTACAATGAGCAGTTCTTC. Translated: CASSYRVTYNEQFF.